This T cell receptor beta chain was documented in a study of blood T cell repertoires in COVID-19 (TCRdb year 2020). Some background on the complete study: Collaborator samples came from the United States, Italy and Spain and covered acute and convalescent phases of COVID-19. Samples came from the ongoing ImmuneRACE study (first 160 participants) plus 1,254 subjects from 6 global collaborators. Deeply sampled blood TCRbeta repertoires from subjects exposed to, actively infected with, or recovered from COVID-19 were included in the dataset. The prospective study material was composed of cDNA or gDNA derived from T cells, B-cell-depleted T cells, or PBMCs. The sample metadata nearly always contained a de-identified subject ID, COVID-19 status, age in years and sex. A freely available public database, intended as a resource for researchers studying the immune response to SARS-CoV-2, is where the repertoires were released. Where available, HLA class I and class II types were obtained from metadata supplied by the sample provider rather than from assay-based typing. Results the study describes overall, beyond this receptor: The amount of clinical and demographic metadata varied by source and participant and was provided uncurated.

The collaborating institutions used their own protocols to collect whole blood in K2EDTA tubes. Collaborator samples were shipped for TCRbeta analysis as frozen whole blood, isolated PBMCs, or DNA extracted from either sample type. The immunoSEQ Assay, a bias-controlled multiplex PCR, was used to amplify TCRbeta CDR3 regions from genomic DNA. Turning to the authors' computational methods: The number of nucleated cells in each sample was estimated by amplification of reference gene primers within the assay. Sequence reads were collapsed and filtered to measure the absolute abundance of every unique TCRbeta CDR3 rearrangement. For each sample, productive Simpson clonality was calculated by taking the square root of Simpson's diversity index across productive rearrangements. The source is immuneACCESS, and TCRdb retained only in-frame sequences with V and J called. Part of the clones is not carried over; for the studies checked, unresolved V genes explain less than half of this, and the remainder is unexplained. For V, J and clone size, that table is used; D and trimming come from the DNA. The sample yields 180,000 or so clones; approximately 91% were counted once. 5.5% to 7.5% of the sample rests with the top ten.

About this clone itself: No antigen is known for it. Per-nucleotide qualities are absent, and no much larger clonotype sits a single base away.

The sequence came from a middle-aged man with acute or convalescent COVID-19. The sample was peripheral blood.

The CDR3: CASSVATGGYTGELFF. The DNA sequence reads TGTGCCAGCAGCGTAGCTACAGGGGGCTACACCGGGGAGCTGTTTTTT. Here the chain combines TRBV9 and TRBJ2-2; 9 nucleotides in the junction match TRBD1. Trimming accounts for 0 bases at V and 3 bases at J, while the number of junction bases matched to no gene is 3. The CDR3 runs 16 residues from the cysteine to the phenylalanine. Only the CDR3 part of the read is kept: 48 bases, read in frame from the first base. The germline V gene provides CDR1 SGDLS and CDR2 YYNGEE.